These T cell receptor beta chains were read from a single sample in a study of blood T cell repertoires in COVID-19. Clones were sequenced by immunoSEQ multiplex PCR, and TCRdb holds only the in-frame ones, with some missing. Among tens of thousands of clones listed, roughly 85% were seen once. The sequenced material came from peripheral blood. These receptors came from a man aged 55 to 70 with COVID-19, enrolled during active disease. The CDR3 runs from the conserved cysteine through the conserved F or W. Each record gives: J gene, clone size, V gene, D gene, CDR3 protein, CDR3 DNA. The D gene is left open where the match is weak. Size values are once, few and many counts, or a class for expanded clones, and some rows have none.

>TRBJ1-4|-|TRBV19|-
CASSLQVLEKLFF
TGTGCCAGTAGTTTACAGGTTTTGGAAAAACTGTTTTTT
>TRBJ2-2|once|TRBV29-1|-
CSVEEAGRGRDTGELFF
TGCAGCGTTGAAGAGGCGGGAAGGGGGCGGGACACCGGGGAGCTGTTTTTT
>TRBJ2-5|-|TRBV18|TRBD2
CASSPTSGGLQETQYF
TGTGCCAGCTCACCTACTAGCGGGGGACTCCAAGAGACCCAGTACTTC
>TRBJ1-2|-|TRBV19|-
CASSIDSGADGYTF
TGTGCCAGTAGTATAGATTCAGGGGCGGATGGCTACACCTTC
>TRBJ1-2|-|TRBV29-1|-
CSVAGAERYGYTF
TGCAGCGTTGCTGGTGCAGAACGCTATGGCTACACCTTC
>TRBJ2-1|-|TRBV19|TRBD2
CASSIGVASGKEDEQFF
TGTGCCAGTAGTATAGGTGTGGCTAGCGGGAAGGAAGATGAGCAGTTCTTC
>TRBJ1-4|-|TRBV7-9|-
CASSFTDKGNEKLFF
TGTGCCAGCAGCTTCACGGACAAAGGGAATGAAAAACTGTTTTTT
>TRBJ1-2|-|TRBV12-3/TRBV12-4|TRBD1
CALSRGDYGYTF
TGTGCCTTGAGCAGGGGGGACTATGGCTACACCTTC
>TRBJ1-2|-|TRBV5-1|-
CASRVGQLDLGGYTF
TGCGCCAGTCGCGTAGGACAGCTAGACCTGGGGGGCTACACCTTC
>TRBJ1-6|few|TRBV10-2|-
CASSEIQGGISPLHF
TGCGCCAGCAGTGAGATTCAGGGAGGCATTTCACCCCTCCACTTT
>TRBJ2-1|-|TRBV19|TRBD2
CASSRLAGVPYNEQFF
TGTGCCAGTAGTAGATTAGCGGGAGTGCCCTACAATGAGCAGTTCTTC
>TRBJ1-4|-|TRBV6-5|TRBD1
CASSSQGAWGEKLFF
TGTGCCAGCAGTTCGCAGGGGGCATGGGGTGAAAAACTGTTTTTT
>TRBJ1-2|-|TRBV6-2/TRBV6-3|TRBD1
CASSARGMFGYTF
TGTGCCAGCAGTGCCAGGGGGATGTTTGGCTACACCTTC
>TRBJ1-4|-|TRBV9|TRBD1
CASSPGQGTPMANEKLFF
TGTGCCAGCAGCCCGGGACAGGGGACCCCGATGGCTAATGAAAAACTGTTTTTT
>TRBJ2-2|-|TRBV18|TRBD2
CASSPRLAGGTGELFF
TGTGCCAGCTCACCACGACTAGCGGGGGGAACCGGGGAGCTGTTTTTT
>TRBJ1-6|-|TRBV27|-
CASSLNTDPPLHF
TGTGCCAGCAGCTTGAATACAGACCCACCCCTCCACTTT
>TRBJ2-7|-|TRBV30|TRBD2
CAWTPGGTISYEQYF
TGTGCCTGGACCCCGGGGGGTACGATCTCCTACGAGCAGTACTTC
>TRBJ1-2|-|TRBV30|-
CAWSPDSSNYGYTF
TGTGCCTGGAGCCCGGACAGTTCTAACTATGGCTACACCTTC
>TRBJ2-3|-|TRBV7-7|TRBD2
CASSLVGGRYTDTQYF
TGTGCCAGCAGCTTAGTCGGCGGGAGGTACACAGATACGCAGTATTTT
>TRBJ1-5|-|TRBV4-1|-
CASSQVKGAVSNQPQHF
TGCGCCAGCAGCCAAGTAAAAGGGGCAGTTAGCAATCAGCCCCAGCATTTT
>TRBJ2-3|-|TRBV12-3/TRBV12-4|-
CASSLVTDTQYF
TGTGCCAGCAGCCTTGTGACAGATACGCAGTATTTT
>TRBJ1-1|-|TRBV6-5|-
CASSYQLTSGNTEAFF
TGTGCCAGCAGTTACCAATTAACCTCAGGGAATACTGAAGCTTTCTTT
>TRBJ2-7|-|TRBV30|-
CAWSGMSYEQYF
TGTGCCTGGTCGGGGATGTCCTACGAGCAGTACTTC
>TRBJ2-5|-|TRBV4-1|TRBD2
CASSQLAGEETQYF
TGCGCCAGCAGCCAATTAGCGGGGGAAGAGACCCAGTACTTC
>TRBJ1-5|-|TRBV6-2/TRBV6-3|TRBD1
CASSPLTTGNNQPQHF
TGTGCCAGCAGCCCCCTAACGACAGGGAACAATCAGCCCCAGCATTTT
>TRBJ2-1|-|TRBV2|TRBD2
CASSQKTSVNEQFF
TGTGCCAGCAGTCAAAAAACTAGCGTCAATGAGCAGTTCTTC
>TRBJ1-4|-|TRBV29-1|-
CSVEDPPNAKKLFF
TGCAGCGTTGAAGATCCCCCAAATGCGAAAAAACTGTTTTTT
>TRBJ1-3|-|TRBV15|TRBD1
CATSRDAGQGVLGNTIYF
TGTGCCACCAGCAGAGATGCGGGACAGGGAGTCCTTGGAAACACCATATATTTT
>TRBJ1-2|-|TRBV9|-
CASTQTGQGYGYTF
TGTGCCAGCACCCAAACAGGGCAGGGCTATGGCTACACCTTC
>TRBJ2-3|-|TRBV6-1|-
CASSEGGPPLYF
TGTGCCAGCAGTGAAGGGGGGCCACCTTTGTATTTT
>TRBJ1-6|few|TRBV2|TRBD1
CASNRDSGRPLHF
TGTGCCAGTAACCGGGACAGCGGGCGACCCCTCCACTTT
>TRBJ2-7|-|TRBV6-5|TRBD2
CASSSLAGTTYEQYF
TGTGCCAGCAGTTCTCTAGCGGGGACAACCTACGAGCAGTACTTC
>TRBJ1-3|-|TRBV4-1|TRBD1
CASSPPGQGRNTIYF
TGCGCCAGCAGCCCGCCGGGACAGGGACGGAACACCATATATTTT
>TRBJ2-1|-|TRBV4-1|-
CASSLTWAELHNEQFF
TGCGCCAGCAGCCTAACGTGGGCAGAGCTACACAATGAGCAGTTCTTC
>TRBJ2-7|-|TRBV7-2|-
CASSFFDTRAYEQYF
TGTGCCAGCAGCTTTTTCGACACTAGGGCCTACGAGCAGTACTTC
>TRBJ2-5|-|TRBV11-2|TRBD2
CASRWGGRGTQYF
TGTGCCAGCCGCTGGGGGGGGAGGGGGACCCAGTACTTC
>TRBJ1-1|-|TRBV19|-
CASTPGGAETNTEAFF
TGTGCCAGTACTCCCGGAGGGGCAGAAACGAACACTGAAGCTTTCTTT
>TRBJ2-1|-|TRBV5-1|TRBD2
CASSLPLAGGYNEQFF
TGCGCCAGCAGCTTGCCCCTAGCGGGGGGATACAATGAGCAGTTCTTC
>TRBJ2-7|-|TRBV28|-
CASSSGSLREQYF
TGTGCCAGCAGCTCCGGGTCCCTAAGGGAGCAGTACTTC
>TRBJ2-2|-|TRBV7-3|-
CASSRGSTGELFF
TGTGCCAGCAGCCGCGGATCGACCGGGGAGCTGTTTTTT
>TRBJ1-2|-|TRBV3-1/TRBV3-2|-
CASSHRRRINYGYTF
TGTGCCAGCAGCCACCGACGGCGGATAAACTATGGCTACACCTTC
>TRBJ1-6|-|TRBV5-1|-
CASSPQGGNSPLHF
TGCGCCAGCAGCCCCCAGGGTGGTAATTCACCCCTCCACTTT
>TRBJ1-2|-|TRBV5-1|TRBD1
CASSQTTGGNGYTF
TGCGCCAGCAGCCAAACTACAGGGGGAAATGGCTACACCTTC
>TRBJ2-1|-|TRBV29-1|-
CSVERQNYNEQFF
TGCAGCGTTGAACGTCAGAACTACAATGAGCAGTTCTTC
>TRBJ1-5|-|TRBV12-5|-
CASGFAGEQPQHF
TGTGCTAGTGGTTTCGCGGGGGAGCAGCCCCAGCATTTT
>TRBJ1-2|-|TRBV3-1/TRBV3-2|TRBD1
CASSQRTGAFSGYTF
TGTGCCAGCAGCCAGAGGACAGGGGCTTTTTCTGGCTACACCTTC